Listed below are T cell receptor beta chains from one sample, sequenced in a study of cytomegalovirus exposure and HLA in healthy donors. Clones were sequenced by immunoSEQ multiplex PCR, and TCRdb holds only the in-frame ones, with some missing. The table shows around 140,000 clones, with roughly 77% occurring only once. Sequencing used PBMCs. These receptors originate from a male donor in good health and CMV-seronegative. CDR3s include the opening cysteine and the closing phenylalanine or tryptophan. Each record gives: D gene, clone size, J gene, V gene, CDR3 DNA, CDR3 protein. A D gene is named only where the DNA matches it firmly. Not all rows give a size; the values are once, few, many and, for expanded clones, a class.

d_gene: TRBD2; abundance: NA; j_gene: TRBJ2-6; v_gene: TRBV2; CDR3nt: TGTGCCAGCAGTGAGCGCGGGAGCTCTGGGGCCAACGTCCTGACTTTC; CDR3aa: CASSERGSSGANVLTF
d_gene: NA; abundance: NA; j_gene: TRBJ2-1; v_gene: TRBV27; CDR3nt: TGTGCCAGCATCAAAGGGACTTGGGGATCGGAGCAGTTCTTC; CDR3aa: CASIKGTWGSEQFF
d_gene: NA; abundance: few; j_gene: TRBJ1-1; v_gene: TRBV7-9; CDR3nt: TGTGCCAGCAGCTTAGAACAGAACACTGAAGCTTTCTTT; CDR3aa: CASSLEQNTEAFF
d_gene: TRBD1; abundance: NA; j_gene: TRBJ1-5; v_gene: TRBV6-5; CDR3nt: TGTGCCAGCAGTCTAACAGGGGGCGCGTATCAGCCCCAGCATTTT; CDR3aa: CASSLTGGAYQPQHF
d_gene: TRBD2; abundance: NA; j_gene: TRBJ2-1; v_gene: TRBV19; CDR3nt: TGTGCCAGTAGTATAAGATTAGGAGTGTGGCGGGGGGGCCGGGGTGAGCAGTTCTTC; CDR3aa: CASSIRLGVWRGGRGEQFF
d_gene: NA; abundance: NA; j_gene: TRBJ1-2; v_gene: TRBV6-1; CDR3nt: TGTGCCAGCAGTTTCCAGGGTAGCCCTAACTATGGCTACACCTTC; CDR3aa: CASSFQGSPNYGYTF
d_gene: NA; abundance: NA; j_gene: TRBJ1-2; v_gene: TRBV9; CDR3nt: TGTGCCAGCAGCGTAGGGCACGGGGAGTATGGCTACACCTTC; CDR3aa: CASSVGHGEYGYTF
d_gene: NA; abundance: few; j_gene: TRBJ1-2; v_gene: TRBV7-9; CDR3nt: TGTGCCAGCAGCTTAGAAGGGGACATTAGCTACACCTTC; CDR3aa: CASSLEGDISYTF
d_gene: NA; abundance: NA; j_gene: TRBJ1-5; v_gene: TRBV6-5; CDR3nt: TGTGCCAGCAGTTACGGGCAGGGGCGAGAGCCCCAGCATTTT; CDR3aa: CASSYGQGREPQHF
d_gene: TRBD1; abundance: few; j_gene: TRBJ1-4; v_gene: TRBV6-1; CDR3nt: TGTGCCAGCAGTGGGGACAGGGGGCCAAATGAAAAACTGTTTTTT; CDR3aa: CASSGDRGPNEKLFF
d_gene: NA; abundance: NA; j_gene: TRBJ1-5; v_gene: TRBV27; CDR3nt: TGTGCCAGCAAGGGGTTGCAGGGCAATCAGCCCCAGCATTTT; CDR3aa: CASKGLQGNQPQHF
d_gene: TRBD2; abundance: NA; j_gene: TRBJ2-3; v_gene: TRBV5-4; CDR3nt: TGTGCCAGCCGACTAGCGGGAGGTTTTGATACGCAGTATTTT; CDR3aa: CASRLAGGFDTQYF
d_gene: NA; abundance: NA; j_gene: TRBJ2-1; v_gene: TRBV11-2; CDR3nt: TGTGCCAGCGCGGGGGCGGGACTCCTTAATGAGCAGTTCTTC; CDR3aa: CASAGAGLLNEQFF
d_gene: NA; abundance: few; j_gene: TRBJ2-5; v_gene: TRBV7-2; CDR3nt: TGTGCCAGCAGCTCCCCAGTGGAGACCCAGTACTTC; CDR3aa: CASSSPVETQYF
d_gene: TRBD1; abundance: NA; j_gene: TRBJ2-5; v_gene: TRBV19; CDR3nt: TGTGCCAGTAGTACAGACAGGGCCAGGGAGACCCAGTACTTC; CDR3aa: CASSTDRARETQYF
d_gene: NA; abundance: few; j_gene: TRBJ1-1; v_gene: TRBV19; CDR3nt: TGTGCCAGTAGCAAGGGGGTAGGGTATCCCACTGAAGCTTTCTTT; CDR3aa: CASSKGVGYPTEAFF
d_gene: NA; abundance: once; j_gene: TRBJ2-3; v_gene: TRBV7-2; CDR3nt: TGTGCCAGCAGCCCCAGACAGGAGCGCACAGATACGCAGTATTTT; CDR3aa: CASSPRQERTDTQYF
d_gene: NA; abundance: NA; j_gene: TRBJ1-5; v_gene: TRBV11-2; CDR3nt: TGTGCCAGCAGCTTAGATTGGGGCAGCAATCAGCCCCAGCATTTT; CDR3aa: CASSLDWGSNQPQHF
d_gene: NA; abundance: NA; j_gene: TRBJ1-1; v_gene: TRBV27; CDR3nt: TGTGCCAGCACCCAGACAGAGGTTGAAGCTTTCTTT; CDR3aa: CASTQTEVEAFF
d_gene: NA; abundance: NA; j_gene: TRBJ1-2; v_gene: TRBV27; CDR3nt: TGTGCCAGCAGTTTGTCCCTCGCACGGGGCTACACCTTC; CDR3aa: CASSLSLARGYTF
d_gene: TRBD1; abundance: few; j_gene: TRBJ2-7; v_gene: TRBV4-2; CDR3nt: TGTGCCAGCAGCCGGGGACAGTACGAGCAGTACTTC; CDR3aa: CASSRGQYEQYF
d_gene: TRBD1; abundance: NA; j_gene: TRBJ1-2; v_gene: TRBV7-9; CDR3nt: TGTGCCAGCAGCCCGCCGGGACAGGGAGCTGGCTACACCTTC; CDR3aa: CASSPPGQGAGYTF
d_gene: NA; abundance: NA; j_gene: TRBJ2-7; v_gene: TRBV18; CDR3nt: TGTGCCAGCTCCCCCAACTCCTACGAGCAGTACTTC; CDR3aa: CASSPNSYEQYF
d_gene: TRBD2; abundance: few; j_gene: TRBJ2-5; v_gene: TRBV11-3; CDR3nt: TGTGCCAGCAGCTCTGGGACTAGCGTCATGGGAGAGACCCAGTACTTC; CDR3aa: CASSSGTSVMGETQYF
d_gene: NA; abundance: NA; j_gene: TRBJ2-1; v_gene: TRBV18; CDR3nt: TGTGCCAGCTCAGTACTAGACAATGAGCAGTTCTTC; CDR3aa: CASSVLDNEQFF
d_gene: NA; abundance: once; j_gene: TRBJ2-7; v_gene: TRBV10-2; CDR3nt: TGCGCCAGCAGTGAGTCGAGTCGCAGCGGGTCTAACTACGAGCAGTACTTC; CDR3aa: CASSESSRSGSNYEQYF
d_gene: TRBD1; abundance: NA; j_gene: TRBJ2-7; v_gene: TRBV29-1; CDR3nt: TGCAGCGTCCGTCGGGACAGGAGCTCCTACGAGCAGTACTTC; CDR3aa: CSVRRDRSSYEQYF
d_gene: NA; abundance: NA; j_gene: TRBJ2-3; v_gene: TRBV6-5; CDR3nt: TGTGCCAGCAGCTCCGGGACTCAAATGGGGGATACGCAGTATTTT; CDR3aa: CASSSGTQMGDTQYF
d_gene: TRBD2; abundance: NA; j_gene: TRBJ2-5; v_gene: TRBV5-4; CDR3nt: TGTGCCAGCAGCTTGGCGGGACTATCCCAAGAGACCCAGTACTTC; CDR3aa: CASSLAGLSQETQYF
d_gene: NA; abundance: NA; j_gene: TRBJ1-1; v_gene: TRBV7-2; CDR3nt: TGTGCCAGCAGCTTAGGTAGCAGAATGAACACTGAAGCTTTCTTT; CDR3aa: CASSLGSRMNTEAFF
d_gene: TRBD1; abundance: NA; j_gene: TRBJ2-3; v_gene: TRBV7-9; CDR3nt: TGTGCCAGCAGCTTCCCCGGACAGGGGTTAACAGATACGCAGTATTTT; CDR3aa: CASSFPGQGLTDTQYF
d_gene: NA; abundance: NA; j_gene: TRBJ2-3; v_gene: TRBV5-1; CDR3nt: TGCGCCAGTGGCCCGGGACTCCCCGTGGAAGATACGCAGTATTTT; CDR3aa: CASGPGLPVEDTQYF
d_gene: TRBD1; abundance: NA; j_gene: TRBJ2-2; v_gene: TRBV14; CDR3nt: TGTGCCAGCAGCCACCTTAGCGGACAGGGGCTCACCGGGGAGCTGTTTTTT; CDR3aa: CASSHLSGQGLTGELFF
d_gene: NA; abundance: NA; j_gene: TRBJ2-3; v_gene: TRBV9; CDR3nt: TGTGCCAGCAGCGTAATAGGGGGTTATACAGATACGCAGTATTTT; CDR3aa: CASSVIGGYTDTQYF
d_gene: TRBD1; abundance: NA; j_gene: TRBJ1-6; v_gene: TRBV5-1; CDR3nt: TGCGCCAGCAGCGGACAGGGAAGGGGTTCACCCCTCCACTTT; CDR3aa: CASSGQGRGSPLHF
d_gene: TRBD1; abundance: NA; j_gene: TRBJ2-2; v_gene: TRBV6-5; CDR3nt: TGTGCCAGCAGCCGGGACAGGGTAGTAACCGGGGAGCTGTTTTTT; CDR3aa: CASSRDRVVTGELFF
d_gene: TRBD2; abundance: NA; j_gene: TRBJ2-5; v_gene: TRBV7-2; CDR3nt: TGTGCCAGCAGCTCCGGGGGGACGAAAGAGACCCAGTACTTC; CDR3aa: CASSSGGTKETQYF
d_gene: TRBD2; abundance: NA; j_gene: TRBJ2-5; v_gene: TRBV5-1; CDR3nt: TGCGCCAGCAGCCGACCCGGGACTAGCGGGGGGGCCCGTGAGACCCAGTACTTC; CDR3aa: CASSRPGTSGGARETQYF
d_gene: TRBD1; abundance: NA; j_gene: TRBJ1-6; v_gene: TRBV30; CDR3nt: TGTGCCTGGAGTGACGGGACAGGGGCTTCACCCCTCCACTTT; CDR3aa: CAWSDGTGASPLHF
d_gene: NA; abundance: NA; j_gene: TRBJ1-3; v_gene: TRBV18; CDR3nt: TGTGCCAGCTCACCCCTCGAACTTGAAAACACCATATATTTT; CDR3aa: CASSPLELENTIYF
d_gene: TRBD1; abundance: few; j_gene: TRBJ2-1; v_gene: TRBV18; CDR3nt: TGTGCCAGCTCACCGACCGGGACAGGGGGCTACAATGAGCAGTTCTTC; CDR3aa: CASSPTGTGGYNEQFF
d_gene: NA; abundance: NA; j_gene: TRBJ1-3; v_gene: TRBV19; CDR3nt: TGTGCCAGTAGTGGCGGAATAGACTCTGGAAACACCATATATTTT; CDR3aa: CASSGGIDSGNTIYF
d_gene: NA; abundance: NA; j_gene: TRBJ2-2; v_gene: TRBV7-2; CDR3nt: TGTGCCAGCAGCTTAGTGGGTATCTCACTAACGCTCAACACCGGGGAGCTGTTTTTT; CDR3aa: CASSLVGISLTLNTGELFF
d_gene: NA; abundance: NA; j_gene: TRBJ2-1; v_gene: TRBV7-3; CDR3nt: TGTGCCAGCAGCTTAAGCGGGGGCTCAGGGGATGAGCAGTTCTTC; CDR3aa: CASSLSGGSGDEQFF
d_gene: NA; abundance: NA; j_gene: TRBJ2-1; v_gene: TRBV6-5; CDR3nt: TGTGCCAGCAGTTACGGGGGAGGCTACAATGAGCAGTTCTTC; CDR3aa: CASSYGGGYNEQFF
d_gene: TRBD1; abundance: NA; j_gene: TRBJ2-1; v_gene: TRBV2; CDR3nt: TGTGCCAGCAGTGAAAACAGGGGGCCCTACAATGAGCAGTTCTTC; CDR3aa: CASSENRGPYNEQFF